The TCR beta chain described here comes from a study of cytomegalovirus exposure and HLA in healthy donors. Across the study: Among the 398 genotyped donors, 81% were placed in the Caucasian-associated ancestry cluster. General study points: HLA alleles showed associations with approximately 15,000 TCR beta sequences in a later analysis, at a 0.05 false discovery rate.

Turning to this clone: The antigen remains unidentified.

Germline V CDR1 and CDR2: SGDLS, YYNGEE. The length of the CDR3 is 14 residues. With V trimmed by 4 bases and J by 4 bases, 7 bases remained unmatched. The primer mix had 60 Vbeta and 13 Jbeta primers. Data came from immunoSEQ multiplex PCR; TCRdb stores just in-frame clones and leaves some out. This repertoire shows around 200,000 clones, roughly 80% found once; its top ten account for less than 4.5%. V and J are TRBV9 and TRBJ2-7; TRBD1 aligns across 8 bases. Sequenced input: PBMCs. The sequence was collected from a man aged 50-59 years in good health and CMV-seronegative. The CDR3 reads CASSPQGARYEQYF. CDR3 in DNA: TGTGCCAGCAGCCCGCAGGGGGCGCGTTACGAGCAGTACTTC.